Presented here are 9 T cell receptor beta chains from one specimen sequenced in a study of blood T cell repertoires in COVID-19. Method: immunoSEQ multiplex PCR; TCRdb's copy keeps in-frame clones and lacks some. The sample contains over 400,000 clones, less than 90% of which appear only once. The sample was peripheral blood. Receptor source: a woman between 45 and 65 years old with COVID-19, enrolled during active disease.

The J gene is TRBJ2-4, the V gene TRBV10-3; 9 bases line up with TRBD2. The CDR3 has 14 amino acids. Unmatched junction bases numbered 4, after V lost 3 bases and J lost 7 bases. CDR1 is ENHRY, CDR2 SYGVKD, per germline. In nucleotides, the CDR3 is TGTGCCATCAGTGAATCGGGACTAGCCAACATTCAGTACTTC. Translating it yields CAISESGLANIQYF.

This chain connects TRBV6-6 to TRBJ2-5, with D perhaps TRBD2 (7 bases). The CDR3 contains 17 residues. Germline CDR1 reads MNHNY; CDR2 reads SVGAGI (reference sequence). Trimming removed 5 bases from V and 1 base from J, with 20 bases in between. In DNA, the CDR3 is TGTGCCAGCAGTCGCCCCAGGGGCGGGGGTTTCCAAGAGACCCAGTACTTC. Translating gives CASSRPRGGGFQETQYF.

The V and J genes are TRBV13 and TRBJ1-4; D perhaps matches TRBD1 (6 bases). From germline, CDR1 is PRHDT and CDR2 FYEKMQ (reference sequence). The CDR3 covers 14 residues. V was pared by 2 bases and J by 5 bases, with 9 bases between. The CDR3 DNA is TGTGCCAGCAGCTTAAGGGGGGGGAATGAAAAACTGTTTTTT. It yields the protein CASSLRGGNEKLFF.

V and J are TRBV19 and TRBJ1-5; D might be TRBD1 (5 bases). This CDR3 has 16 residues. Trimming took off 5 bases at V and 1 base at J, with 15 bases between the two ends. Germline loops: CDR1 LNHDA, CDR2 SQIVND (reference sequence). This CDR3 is CASSPLEGTSNQPQHF. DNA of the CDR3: TGTGCCAGTAGTCCCCTGGAGGGGACGAGCAATCAGCCCCAGCATTTT.

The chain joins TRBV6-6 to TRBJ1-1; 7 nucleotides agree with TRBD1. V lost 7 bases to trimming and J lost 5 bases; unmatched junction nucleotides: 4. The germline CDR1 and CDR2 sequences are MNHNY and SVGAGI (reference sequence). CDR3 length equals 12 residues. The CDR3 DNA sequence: TGTGCCAGCACCGAGGGGGCTACTGAAGCTTTCTTT. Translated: CASTEGATEAFF.

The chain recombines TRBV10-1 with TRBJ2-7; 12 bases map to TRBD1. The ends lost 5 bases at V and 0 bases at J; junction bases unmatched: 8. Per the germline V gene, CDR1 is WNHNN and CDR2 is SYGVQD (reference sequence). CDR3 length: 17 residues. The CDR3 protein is CASSPGTGGFDSYEQYF. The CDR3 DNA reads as TGCGCCAGCAGTCCCGGGACAGGGGGCTTCGACTCCTACGAGCAGTACTTC.

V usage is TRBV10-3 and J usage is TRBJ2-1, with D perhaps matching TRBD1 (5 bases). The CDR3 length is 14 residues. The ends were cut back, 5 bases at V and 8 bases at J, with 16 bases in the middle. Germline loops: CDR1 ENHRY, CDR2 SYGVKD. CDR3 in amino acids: CAISTTGPADEQFF. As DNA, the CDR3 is TGTGCCATCAGTACAACAGGACCGGCCGATGAGCAGTTCTTC.

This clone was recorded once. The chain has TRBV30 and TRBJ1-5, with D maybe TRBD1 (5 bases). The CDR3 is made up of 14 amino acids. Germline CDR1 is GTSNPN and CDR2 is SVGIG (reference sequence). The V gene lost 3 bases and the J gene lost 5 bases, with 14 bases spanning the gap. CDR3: CAWSRGGWYQPQHF. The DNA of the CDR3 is TGTGCCTGGAGCCGGGGGGGTTGGTATCAGCCCCAGCATTTT.

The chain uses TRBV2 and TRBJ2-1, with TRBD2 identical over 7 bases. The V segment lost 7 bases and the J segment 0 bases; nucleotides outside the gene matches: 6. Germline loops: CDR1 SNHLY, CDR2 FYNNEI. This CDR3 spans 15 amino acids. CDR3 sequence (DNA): TGTGCCAGCACAGTCGGGGGGAGCTCCTACAATGAGCAGTTCTTC. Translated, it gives CASTVGGSSYNEQFF.